This paragraph reports one T cell receptor beta chain. V shed 6 bases, J shed 5 bases, and the junction held 6 bases outside the gene matches. The CDR3 sequence is 13 residues long. Germline V CDR1 and CDR2: MNHEY, SVGAGI. The sample is drawn from a study of cytomegalovirus exposure and HLA in healthy donors. Researchers ran the PCR with 60 Vbeta and 13 Jbeta primers. Measured with immunoSEQ multiplex PCR; TCRdb has only the in-frame clones, and not every one. The sample lists about 36,000 clones; approximately 74% were seen once. Input material: PBMCs. This TCR came from a man aged 25-40 years in good health and CMV-seronegative. The chain couples TRBV6-5 to TRBJ1-2; 7 bases agree with TRBD1. The CDR3 here is CASSHGTVYGYTF. Here the CDR3 DNA reads TGTGCCAGCAGCCACGGGACAGTGTATGGCTACACCTTC.